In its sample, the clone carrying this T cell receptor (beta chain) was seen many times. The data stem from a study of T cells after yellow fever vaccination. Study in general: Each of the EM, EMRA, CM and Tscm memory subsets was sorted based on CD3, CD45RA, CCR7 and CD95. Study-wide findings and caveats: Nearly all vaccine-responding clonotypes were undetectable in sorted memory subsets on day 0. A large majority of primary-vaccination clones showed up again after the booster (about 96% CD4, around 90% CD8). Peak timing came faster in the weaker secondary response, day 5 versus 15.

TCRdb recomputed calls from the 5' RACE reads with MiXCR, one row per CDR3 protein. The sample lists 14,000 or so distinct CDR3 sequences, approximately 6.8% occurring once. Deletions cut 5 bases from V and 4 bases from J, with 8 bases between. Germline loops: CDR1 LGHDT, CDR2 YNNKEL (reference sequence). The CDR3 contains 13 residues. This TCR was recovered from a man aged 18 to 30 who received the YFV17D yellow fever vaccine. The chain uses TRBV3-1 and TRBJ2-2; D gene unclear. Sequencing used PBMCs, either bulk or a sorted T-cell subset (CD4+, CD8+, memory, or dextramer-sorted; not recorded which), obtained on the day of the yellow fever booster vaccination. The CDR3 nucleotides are TGTGCCAGCAGCGTAGGCCGCACCGGGGAGCTGTTTTTT. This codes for CASSVGRTGELFF.